The rows below give T cell receptor beta chains drawn from one sample of a study of T cell responses to AZD1222 COVID-19 vaccine. This table comes from immunoSEQ multiplex PCR, and its TCRdb copy is limited to in-frame clones, with some not included. The sample yields more than 110,000 clones, about 93% seen once. This material consisted of peripheral blood, taken on day 0 of AZD1222 vaccination. The receptors come from an adult in good health. Both conserved end residues are part of each CDR3. The order of the fields is clone size, J gene, D gene, V gene, CDR3 protein, CDR3 DNA. D genes are given only for firm matches. Some rows have no size entry. The others give once, few or many, or a class for an expanded clone.

>.|TRBJ1-5|.|TRBV5-6
CASSLARGQPQHF
TGTGCCAGCAGCTTGGCCCGAGGTCAGCCCCAGCATTTT
>.|TRBJ2-2|.|TRBV30
CAWTGGTGELFF
TGTGCCTGGACAGGGGGGACCGGGGAGCTGTTTTTT
>once|TRBJ2-1|.|TRBV5-1
CASSFRGYNEQFF
TGCGCCAGCAGCTTTCGGGGCTACAATGAGCAGTTCTTC
>.|TRBJ1-1|.|TRBV30
CAWSGFLAVRPNTEAFF
TGTGCCTGGAGTGGGTTTTTGGCCGTACGACCGAACACTGAAGCTTTCTTT
>.|TRBJ2-7|TRBD1|TRBV28
CASSAGTGRTIVGVQYF
TGTGCCAGCAGTGCTGGGACAGGGCGTACCATTGTGGGGGTGCAGTACTTC
>.|TRBJ1-2|.|TRBV5-6
CASSISPDRYYGYTF
TGTGCCAGCAGCATTAGCCCTGACAGGTACTATGGCTACACCTTC
>.|TRBJ2-3|.|TRBV6-5
CASSPWGEGNTQYF
TGTGCCAGCAGTCCATGGGGTGAGGGAAATACGCAGTATTTT
>once|TRBJ1-5|.|TRBV5-1
CASSLEPGIDQPQHF
TGCGCCAGCAGCTTGGAACCAGGGATTGATCAGCCCCAGCATTTT
>.|TRBJ1-5|TRBD1|TRBV28
CASSLTGGAWQPQHF
TGTGCCAGCAGTCTTACAGGGGGCGCATGGCAGCCCCAGCATTTT
>.|TRBJ2-3|.|TRBV10-3
CAISELGPGTSLTGTQYF
TGTGCCATCAGTGAGTTAGGCCCCGGGACCTCGCTAACCGGTACGCAGTATTTT
>.|TRBJ1-2|.|TRBV24-1
CATSDQDRDYTF
TGTGCCACCAGTGACCAAGACCGGGATTACACCTTC
>.|TRBJ1-2|.|TRBV6-2/TRBV6-3
CASSYGGGYTF
TGTGCCAGCAGTTACGGTGGTGGCTACACCTTC
>.|TRBJ1-1|.|TRBV11-3
CASSLAVPLSTVRTEAFF
TGTGCCAGCAGCTTAGCAGTACCGTTGTCGACGGTTCGAACTGAAGCTTTCTTT
>.|TRBJ1-5|.|TRBV5-1
CASSLGDLNQPQHF
TGCGCCAGCAGCTTGGGCGACCTTAATCAGCCCCAGCATTTT
>.|TRBJ2-7|.|TRBV11-2
CASSLSPPGAHEQYF
TGTGCCAGCAGCTTATCCCCTCCAGGGGCCCACGAGCAGTACTTC
>.|TRBJ1-6|.|TRBV20-1
CSASWGMGSPLHF
TGCAGTGCTAGTTGGGGGATGGGCTCACCCCTCCACTTT
>.|TRBJ2-7|.|TRBV7-9
CASSLFERVPPYEQYF
TGTGCCAGCAGCTTGTTTGAGCGGGTGCCCCCGTACGAGCAGTACTTC
>.|TRBJ1-6|.|TRBV7-2
CASSDDPGGNSPLHF
TGTGCCAGCAGCGACGACCCGGGGGGTAATTCACCCCTCCACTTT
>.|TRBJ1-4|TRBD1|TRBV3-1/TRBV3-2
CASSPRTGVTNEKLFF
TGTGCCAGCAGCCCCCGGACAGGGGTTACTAATGAAAAACTGTTTTTT
>.|TRBJ1-1|TRBD1|TRBV18
CASSPVGTASSEAFF
TGTGCCAGCTCACCAGTTGGGACAGCCTCCTCTGAAGCTTTCTTT
>.|TRBJ2-2|.|TRBV15
CATSPGGGTGELFF
TGTGCCACCAGCCCGGGTGGGGGGACCGGGGAGCTGTTTTTT
>.|TRBJ2-5|.|TRBV7-7
CASSLAPGPETQYF
TGTGCTAGCAGCTTAGCACCAGGGCCGGAGACCCAGTACTTC
>.|TRBJ2-7|.|TRBV6-5
CASSRDRVGSYEQYF
TGTGCCAGCAGCCGCGACCGAGTCGGCTCCTACGAGCAGTACTTC
>.|TRBJ2-3|.|TRBV6-6
CASSSGTYTDTQYF
TGTGCCAGCAGTTCCGGGACCTACACAGATACGCAGTATTTT
>.|TRBJ1-5|.|TRBV5-1
CASSAGPAFPNQPQHF
TGCGCCAGCAGCGCTGGGCCGGCGTTCCCAAATCAGCCCCAGCATTTT
>.|TRBJ2-5|.|TRBV9
CASKAGSGGETQYF
TGTGCCAGCAAGGCAGGGAGCGGAGGAGAGACCCAGTACTTC
>.|TRBJ2-5|.|TRBV2
CASSEWPALEETQYF
TGTGCCAGCAGTGAATGGCCAGCTCTGGAGGAGACCCAGTACTTC
>.|TRBJ1-4|TRBD1|TRBV11-1
CASSSDREKLFF
TGTGCCAGCAGCTCGGACAGGGAAAAACTGTTTTTT
>.|TRBJ1-1|.|TRBV5-1
CASSLCCGGTEAFF
TGCGCCAGCAGCTTATGTTGTGGGGGCACTGAAGCTTTCTTT
>.|TRBJ1-5|TRBD1|TRBV4-3
CASSQNRGVNQPQHF
TGCGCCAGCAGCCAAAACAGGGGGGTCAATCAGCCCCAGCATTTT
>.|TRBJ1-2|TRBD1|TRBV19
CASSIDLGQGGGYTF
TGTGCCAGTAGTATAGATCTGGGACAGGGAGGCGGCTACACCTTC
>.|TRBJ2-7|.|TRBV19
CASRALGGYEQYF
TGTGCCAGTAGGGCTTTAGGGGGTTACGAGCAGTACTTC
>.|TRBJ2-5|.|TRBV10-3
CAIGKGSSKQETQYF
TGTGCCATCGGGAAAGGGTCTTCTAAGCAAGAGACCCAGTACTTC
>.|TRBJ1-6|.|TRBV28
CASSVTGPGDSPLHF
TGTGCCAGCAGCGTGACAGGTCCTGGGGATTCACCCCTCCACTTT
>.|TRBJ2-3|.|TRBV6-6
CATLRGDTQYF
TGTGCCACCTTGAGAGGGGATACGCAGTATTTT
>.|TRBJ2-7|.|TRBV6-5
CASSYSTMGYEQYF
TGTGCCAGCAGTTACTCGACGATGGGTTACGAGCAGTACTTC
>.|TRBJ1-1|.|TRBV6-6
CASSYYWGFEAFF
TGTGCCAGCAGTTACTATTGGGGATTTGAAGCTTTCTTT
>.|TRBJ1-3|.|TRBV29-1
CSVSSGNTIYF
TGCAGCGTTAGCTCTGGAAACACCATATATTTT
>once|TRBJ2-1|.|TRBV30
CAWERGRIGNEQFF
TGTGCCTGGGAACGAGGACGAATCGGCAATGAGCAGTTCTTC
>many|TRBJ1-4|.|TRBV14
CASSQVVGPGKLFF
TGTGCCAGCAGCCAGGTGGTAGGGCCGGGAAAACTGTTTTTT
>once|TRBJ2-7|.|TRBV27
CASSLSGADFGGEQYF
TGTGCCAGCAGTTTATCCGGGGCAGACTTCGGGGGCGAGCAGTACTTC
>.|TRBJ1-4|TRBD1|TRBV4-3
CASSRAGQAGWEKLFF
TGCGCCAGCAGCAGGGCCGGACAGGCGGGTTGGGAAAAACTGTTTTTT